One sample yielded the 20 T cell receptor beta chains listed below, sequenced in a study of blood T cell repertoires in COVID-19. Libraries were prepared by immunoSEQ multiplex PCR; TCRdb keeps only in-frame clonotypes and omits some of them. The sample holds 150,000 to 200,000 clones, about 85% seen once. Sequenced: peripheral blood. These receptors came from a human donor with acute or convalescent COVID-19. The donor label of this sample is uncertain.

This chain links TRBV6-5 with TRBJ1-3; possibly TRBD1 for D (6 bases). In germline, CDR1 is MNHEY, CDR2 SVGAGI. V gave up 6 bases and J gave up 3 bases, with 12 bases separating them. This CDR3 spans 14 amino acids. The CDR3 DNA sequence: TGTGCCAGCAGCCTACAGGGTGGTGGAAACACCATATATTTT. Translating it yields CASSLQGGGNTIYF.

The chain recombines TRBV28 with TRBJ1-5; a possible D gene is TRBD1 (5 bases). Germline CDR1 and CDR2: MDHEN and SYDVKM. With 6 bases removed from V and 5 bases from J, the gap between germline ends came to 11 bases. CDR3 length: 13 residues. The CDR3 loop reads CASRRGRDQPQHF. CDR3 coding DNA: TGTGCCAGCAGAAGGGGAAGGGATCAGCCCCAGCATTTT. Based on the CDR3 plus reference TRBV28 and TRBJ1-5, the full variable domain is DVKVTQSSRYLVKRTGEKVFLECVQDMDHENMFWYRQDPGLGLRLIYFSYDVKMKEKGDIPEGYSVSREKKERFSLILESASTNQTSMYLCASRRGRDQPQHFGDGTRLSIL.

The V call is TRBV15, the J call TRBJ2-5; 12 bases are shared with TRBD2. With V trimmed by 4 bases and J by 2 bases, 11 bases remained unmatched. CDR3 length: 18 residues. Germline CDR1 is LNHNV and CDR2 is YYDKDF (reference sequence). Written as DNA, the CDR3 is TGTGCCACCAGCATCACCACACTAGCGGGGGGCCCGCAAGAGACCCAGTACTTC. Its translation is CATSITTLAGGPQETQYF.

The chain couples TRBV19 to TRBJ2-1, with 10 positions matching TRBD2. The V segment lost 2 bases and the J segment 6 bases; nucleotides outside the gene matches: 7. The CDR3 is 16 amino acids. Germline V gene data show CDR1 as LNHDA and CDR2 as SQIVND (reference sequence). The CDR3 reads CASSIKSLAGVNEQFF. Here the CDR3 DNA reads TGTGCCAGTAGTATAAAAAGTCTAGCGGGGGTCAATGAGCAGTTCTTC.

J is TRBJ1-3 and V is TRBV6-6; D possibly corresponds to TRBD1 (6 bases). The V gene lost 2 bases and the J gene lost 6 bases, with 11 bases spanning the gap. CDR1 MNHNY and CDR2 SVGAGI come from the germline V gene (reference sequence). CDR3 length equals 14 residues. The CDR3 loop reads CASSYATGQNTIYF. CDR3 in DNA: TGTGCCAGCAGTTACGCCACAGGGCAAAACACCATATATTTT.

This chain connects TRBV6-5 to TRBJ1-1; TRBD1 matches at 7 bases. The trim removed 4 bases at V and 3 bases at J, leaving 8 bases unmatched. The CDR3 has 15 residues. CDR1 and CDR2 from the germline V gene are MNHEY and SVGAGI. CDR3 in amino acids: CASSWGGRGDTEAFF. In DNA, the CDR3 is TGTGCCAGCAGTTGGGGTGGCAGGGGGGACACTGAAGCTTTCTTT.

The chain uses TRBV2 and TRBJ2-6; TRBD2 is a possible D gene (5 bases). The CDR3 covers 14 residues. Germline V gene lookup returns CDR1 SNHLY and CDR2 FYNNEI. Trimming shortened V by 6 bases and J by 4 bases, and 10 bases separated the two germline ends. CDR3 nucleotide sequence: TGTGCCAGCAGGAGGACTCCAGGGGCCAACGTCCTGACTTTC. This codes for CASRRTPGANVLTF.

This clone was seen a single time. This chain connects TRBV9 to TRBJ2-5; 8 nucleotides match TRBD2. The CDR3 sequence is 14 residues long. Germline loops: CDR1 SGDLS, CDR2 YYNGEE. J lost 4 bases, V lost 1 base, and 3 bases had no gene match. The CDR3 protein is CASSVSLAGETQYF. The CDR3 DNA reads TGTGCCAGCAGCGTATCGCTAGCGGGAGAGACCCAGTACTTC.

CDR3: CSVEDMEGLRDTQYF. The CDR3 DNA follows: TGCAGCGTTGAAGATATGGAGGGGCTTAGGGATACGCAGTATTTT. The J gene is TRBJ2-3, the V gene TRBV29-1; TRBD2 might be the D (6 bases). The V gene's germline CDR1 is SQVTM and CDR2 ANQGSEA. V was cut by 0 bases and J by 6 bases, with 16 bases left in between. The CDR3 spans 15 residues.

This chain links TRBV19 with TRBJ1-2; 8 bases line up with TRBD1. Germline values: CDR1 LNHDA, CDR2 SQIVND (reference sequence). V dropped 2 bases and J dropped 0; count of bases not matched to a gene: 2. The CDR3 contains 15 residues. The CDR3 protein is CASSIRDRSNYGYTF. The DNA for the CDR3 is TGTGCCAGTAGTATAAGGGACAGGTCTAACTATGGCTACACCTTC.

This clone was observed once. The CDR3 DNA reads as TGCGCCAGCAGCCCAGAATTTCAGAACACCGGGGAGCTGTTTTTT. Its translation: CASSPEFQNTGELFF. This chain uses TRBV4-3 with TRBJ2-2, with D unclear. The ends were cut back, 4 bases at V and 1 base at J, with 10 bases in the middle. The CDR3 contains 15 residues. Germline CDR1 reads LGHNA; CDR2 reads YSLEER.

CDR3 sequence: CASSLIPGQETQYF. Written as DNA, the CDR3 is TGTGCCAGCAGTTTAATTCCGGGCCAAGAGACCCAGTACTTC. This chain connects TRBV27 to TRBJ2-5; D is unresolved. Deletions cut 2 bases from V and 1 base from J, with 8 bases between. Germline V gene sequence: CDR1 MNHEY, CDR2 SMNVEV (reference sequence). This CDR3 region has 14 residues.

Here the CDR3 reads CASSGTGKTAKETQYF. The CDR3, as DNA: TGTGCCAGCAGTGGGACAGGGAAAACCGCCAAAGAGACCCAGTACTTC. The V and J genes are TRBV2 and TRBJ2-5, with 8 bases aligning to TRBD1. Germline V gene sequence: CDR1 SNHLY, CDR2 FYNNEI. With V trimmed by 4 bases and J by 3 bases, 10 bases remained unmatched. This CDR3 has 16 amino acids.

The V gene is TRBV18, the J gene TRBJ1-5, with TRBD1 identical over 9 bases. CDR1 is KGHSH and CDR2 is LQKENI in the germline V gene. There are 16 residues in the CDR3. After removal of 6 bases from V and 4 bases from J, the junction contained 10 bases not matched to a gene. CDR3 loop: CASSPKGTGNNQPQHF. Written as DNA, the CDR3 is TGTGCCAGCTCCCCTAAAGGGACAGGGAATAATCAGCCCCAGCATTTT.

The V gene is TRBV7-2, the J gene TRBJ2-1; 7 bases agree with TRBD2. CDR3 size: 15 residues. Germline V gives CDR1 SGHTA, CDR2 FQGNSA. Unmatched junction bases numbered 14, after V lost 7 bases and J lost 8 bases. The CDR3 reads CASIPGQAGRDEQFF. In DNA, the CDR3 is TGTGCCAGCATCCCGGGGCAGGCAGGGAGGGATGAGCAGTTCTTC.

CDR3 loop: CASSLSGAGGELFF. DNA for the CDR3: TGTGCCAGCAGCTTATCAGGGGCAGGCGGGGAGCTGTTTTTT. The chain uses TRBV7-3 and TRBJ2-2; weak D call: TRBD1 (6 bases). The CDR3 runs to 14 residues. The germline V and J ends were trimmed by 2 bases and 7 bases, with 11 bases remaining between them. Germline V gene sequence: CDR1 SGHTA, CDR2 FQGTGA.

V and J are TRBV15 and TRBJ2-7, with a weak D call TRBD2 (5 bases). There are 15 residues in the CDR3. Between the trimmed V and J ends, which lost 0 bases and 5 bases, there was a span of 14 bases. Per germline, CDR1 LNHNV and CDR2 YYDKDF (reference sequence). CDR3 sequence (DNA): TGTGCCACCAGCAGAGATGGGCGCGGGTCCCACGAGCAGTACTTC. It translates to CATSRDGRGSHEQYF.

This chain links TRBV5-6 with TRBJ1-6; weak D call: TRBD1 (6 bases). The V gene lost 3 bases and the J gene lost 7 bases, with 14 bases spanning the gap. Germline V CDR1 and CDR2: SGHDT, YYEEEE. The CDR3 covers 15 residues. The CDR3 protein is CASSYNDRINSPLHF. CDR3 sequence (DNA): TGTGCCAGCAGCTACAACGACAGGATAAATTCACCCCTCCACTTT.

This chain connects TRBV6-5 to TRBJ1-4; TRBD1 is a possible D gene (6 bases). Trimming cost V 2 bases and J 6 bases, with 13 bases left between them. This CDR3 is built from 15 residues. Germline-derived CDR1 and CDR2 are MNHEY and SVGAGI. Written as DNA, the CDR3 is TGTGCCAGCAGTTACACCTATAACAGGGATGAAAAACTGTTTTTT. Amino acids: CASSYTYNRDEKLFF.

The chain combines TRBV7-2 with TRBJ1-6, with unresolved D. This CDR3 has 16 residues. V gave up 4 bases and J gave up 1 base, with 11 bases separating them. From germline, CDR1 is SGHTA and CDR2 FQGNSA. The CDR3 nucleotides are TGTGCCAGCAGCTCAAAGACGAGGTCCTATAATTCACCCCTCCACTTT. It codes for CASSSKTRSYNSPLHF.